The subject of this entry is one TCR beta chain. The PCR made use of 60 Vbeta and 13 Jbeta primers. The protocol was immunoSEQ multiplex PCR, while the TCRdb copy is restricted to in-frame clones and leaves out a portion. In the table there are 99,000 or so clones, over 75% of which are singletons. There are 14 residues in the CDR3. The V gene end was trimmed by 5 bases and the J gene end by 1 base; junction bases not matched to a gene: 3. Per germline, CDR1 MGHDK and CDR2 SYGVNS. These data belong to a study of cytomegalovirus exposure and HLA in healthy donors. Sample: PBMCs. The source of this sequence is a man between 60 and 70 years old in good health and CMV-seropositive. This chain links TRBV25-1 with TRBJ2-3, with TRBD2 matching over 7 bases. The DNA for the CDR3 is TGTGCCAGCAGTCGGGCGGGGGGCACAGATACGCAGTATTTT. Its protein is CASSRAGGTDTQYF. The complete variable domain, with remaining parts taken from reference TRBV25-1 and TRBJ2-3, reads EADIYQTPRYLVIGTGKKITLECSQTMGHDKMYWYQQDPGMELHLIHYSYGVNSTEKGDLSSESTVSRIRTEHFPLTLESARPSHTSQYLCASSRAGGTDTQYFGPGTRLTVL.